Listed below are T cell receptor beta chains from one sample, sequenced in a study of cytomegalovirus exposure and HLA in healthy donors. The repertoire was sequenced with immunoSEQ multiplex PCR; TCRdb's copy has only in-frame clones and lacks some. Of 150,000 to 200,000 clones in the sample, 84% are singletons; the top ten hold approximately 7%. What was sequenced was PBMCs. The origin of the receptors is a man between 18 and 29 years old in good health and CMV-seropositive. CDR3s include the opening cysteine and the closing phenylalanine or tryptophan. A D gene is named only where the DNA matches it firmly. Clone size is not always given. Where it is, it says once, few, many or a class for expanded clones.

D gene: TRBD2; V gene: TRBV5-6; clone size: -; J gene: TRBJ2-7; CDR3 protein: CASSPGGTSAYEQYF; CDR3 DNA: TGTGCCAGCAGCCCTGGCGGGACTAGCGCCTACGAGCAGTACTTC
D gene: -; V gene: TRBV5-8; clone size: -; J gene: TRBJ2-7; CDR3 protein: CASIPPGHLKWGYEQYF; CDR3 DNA: TGTGCCAGCATACCTCCGGGACACCTAAAATGGGGCTACGAGCAGTACTTC
D gene: -; V gene: TRBV30; clone size: few; J gene: TRBJ1-4; CDR3 protein: CAWSALGTNEKLFF; CDR3 DNA: TGTGCCTGGAGTGCCCTGGGGACAAATGAAAAACTGTTTTTT
D gene: TRBD1; V gene: TRBV11-2; clone size: -; J gene: TRBJ1-5; CDR3 protein: CASSLAGGFQPQHF; CDR3 DNA: TGTGCCAGCAGCTTAGCAGGGGGCTTCCAGCCCCAGCATTTT
D gene: -; V gene: TRBV19; clone size: -; J gene: TRBJ1-5; CDR3 protein: CASRATQGGGQPQHF; CDR3 DNA: TGTGCCAGTAGGGCCACACAGGGAGGGGGTCAGCCCCAGCATTTT
D gene: -; V gene: TRBV28; clone size: -; J gene: TRBJ1-3; CDR3 protein: CASSLGGEGNTIYF; CDR3 DNA: TGTGCCAGCAGTTTAGGGGGGGAGGGAAACACCATATATTTT
D gene: -; V gene: TRBV9; clone size: -; J gene: TRBJ2-2; CDR3 protein: CASSVGGLGELFF; CDR3 DNA: TGTGCCAGCAGCGTAGGAGGGTTAGGGGAGCTGTTTTTT
D gene: -; V gene: TRBV2; clone size: -; J gene: TRBJ1-1; CDR3 protein: CASKREGPSTEAFF; CDR3 DNA: TGTGCCAGCAAGAGGGAAGGGCCAAGCACTGAAGCTTTCTTT
D gene: -; V gene: TRBV12-2; clone size: -; J gene: TRBJ2-7; CDR3 protein: CASRRADRGIYEQYF; CDR3 DNA: TGTGCAAGTCGACGAGCGGACAGGGGAATCTACGAGCAGTACTTC
D gene: -; V gene: TRBV28; clone size: -; J gene: TRBJ2-7; CDR3 protein: CASSVLGGTPLF; CDR3 DNA: TGTGCCAGCAGTGTACTCGGGGGGACACCACTCTTC
D gene: -; V gene: TRBV7-9; clone size: -; J gene: TRBJ2-2; CDR3 protein: CASARPGTGELFF; CDR3 DNA: TGTGCCAGCGCCCGGCCAGGGACCGGGGAGCTGTTTTTT
D gene: TRBD1; V gene: TRBV25-1; clone size: -; J gene: TRBJ2-7; CDR3 protein: CATKGQNSYEQYF; CDR3 DNA: TGTGCCACCAAGGGACAGAACTCCTACGAGCAGTACTTC
D gene: -; V gene: TRBV30; clone size: -; J gene: TRBJ2-2; CDR3 protein: CAWSGLPVRPLQVTGELFF; CDR3 DNA: TGTGCCTGGAGTGGCCTCCCGGTCAGGCCCCTACAAGTCACCGGGGAGCTGTTTTTT
D gene: -; V gene: TRBV6-4; clone size: -; J gene: TRBJ2-1; CDR3 protein: CASAEGSHNEQFF; CDR3 DNA: TGTGCCAGCGCGGAGGGCTCCCACAATGAGCAGTTCTTC
D gene: -; V gene: TRBV7-6; clone size: -; J gene: TRBJ1-4; CDR3 protein: CASSPGGANEKLFF; CDR3 DNA: TGTGCCAGCAGCCCCGGGGGAGCTAATGAAAAACTGTTTTTT
D gene: TRBD1; V gene: TRBV14; clone size: once; J gene: TRBJ1-2; CDR3 protein: CASSQDRRGLNGYTF; CDR3 DNA: TGTGCCAGCAGCCAAGATCGGAGGGGGCTGAATGGCTACACCTTC
D gene: -; V gene: TRBV5-6; clone size: -; J gene: TRBJ2-1; CDR3 protein: CASSSGHLNNEQFF; CDR3 DNA: TGTGCCAGCAGCTCTGGACACCTTAACAATGAGCAGTTCTTC
D gene: TRBD2; V gene: TRBV27; clone size: -; J gene: TRBJ2-5; CDR3 protein: CASSLTSGSAPPQYF; CDR3 DNA: TGTGCCAGCAGTTTAACTAGCGGGAGTGCCCCCCCCCAGTACTTC
D gene: TRBD1; V gene: TRBV7-8; clone size: -; J gene: TRBJ2-1; CDR3 protein: CASSLGQGGYNEQFF; CDR3 DNA: TGTGCCAGCAGCCTGGGACAGGGGGGTTACAATGAGCAGTTCTTC
D gene: TRBD2; V gene: TRBV27; clone size: -; J gene: TRBJ2-1; CDR3 protein: CASSFVLAGGPIEQFF; CDR3 DNA: TGTGCCAGCAGTTTCGTCCTAGCGGGAGGGCCCATTGAGCAGTTCTTC
D gene: -; V gene: TRBV19; clone size: -; J gene: TRBJ2-6; CDR3 protein: CASTNTPSGANVLTF; CDR3 DNA: TGTGCCAGTACCAACACACCTTCTGGGGCCAACGTCCTGACTTTC
D gene: -; V gene: TRBV7-9; clone size: -; J gene: TRBJ2-5; CDR3 protein: CASSDVGGRETQYF; CDR3 DNA: TGTGCCAGCAGCGACGTGGGGGGAAGGGAGACCCAGTACTTC
D gene: -; V gene: TRBV30; clone size: -; J gene: TRBJ1-5; CDR3 protein: CAWSRVGGYNQPQHF; CDR3 DNA: TGTGCCTGGAGCCGAGTAGGAGGGTACAATCAGCCCCAGCATTTT
D gene: TRBD1; V gene: TRBV4-2; clone size: once; J gene: TRBJ1-3; CDR3 protein: CASSQVVRRGLDGNTIYF; CDR3 DNA: TGTGCCAGCAGCCAAGTAGTGAGAAGGGGGCTCGATGGAAACACCATATATTTT
D gene: TRBD1; V gene: TRBV5-1; clone size: -; J gene: TRBJ2-2; CDR3 protein: CASSLDRQGRLFF; CDR3 DNA: TGCGCCAGCAGCCTCGACCGACAGGGAAGGCTGTTTTTT
D gene: -; V gene: TRBV30; clone size: -; J gene: TRBJ1-3; CDR3 protein: CAWSVPRISGNTIYF; CDR3 DNA: TGTGCCTGGAGTGTACCCAGGATCTCTGGAAACACCATATATTTT
D gene: TRBD1; V gene: TRBV6-5; clone size: -; J gene: TRBJ1-2; CDR3 protein: CASSFDRVAGYTF; CDR3 DNA: TGTGCCAGCAGCTTCGACAGGGTGGCTGGCTACACCTTC
D gene: -; V gene: TRBV5-1; clone size: -; J gene: TRBJ1-5; CDR3 protein: CASSLGQGNNQPQHF; CDR3 DNA: TGCGCCAGCAGCTTGGGTCAGGGTAACAATCAGCCCCAGCATTTT
D gene: -; V gene: TRBV7-9; clone size: few; J gene: TRBJ1-2; CDR3 protein: CASSLARGWNYGYTF; CDR3 DNA: TGTGCCAGCAGCTTAGCCAGGGGATGGAACTATGGCTACACCTTC
D gene: -; V gene: TRBV6-5; clone size: -; J gene: TRBJ1-2; CDR3 protein: CATSHGGGYTF; CDR3 DNA: TGTGCCACCAGCCACGGAGGGGGCTACACCTTC
D gene: -; V gene: TRBV27; clone size: -; J gene: TRBJ1-2; CDR3 protein: CASSQVRGVNYGYTF; CDR3 DNA: TGTGCCAGCAGTCAAGTCAGGGGAGTTAACTATGGCTACACCTTC
D gene: TRBD2; V gene: TRBV6-4; clone size: few; J gene: TRBJ2-2; CDR3 protein: CASSTSGHITGELFF; CDR3 DNA: TGTGCCAGCAGCACTAGCGGGCATATCACCGGGGAGCTGTTTTTT
D gene: TRBD1; V gene: TRBV5-1; clone size: -; J gene: TRBJ2-6; CDR3 protein: CASSWKAGGQGAGGANVLTF; CDR3 DNA: TGCGCCAGCAGCTGGAAGGCAGGAGGGCAGGGGGCAGGTGGGGCCAACGTCCTGACTTTC
D gene: -; V gene: TRBV29-1; clone size: once; J gene: TRBJ2-7; CDR3 protein: CSAGSGSEQYF; CDR3 DNA: TGCAGCGCCGGGTCCGGGAGCGAGCAGTACTTC
D gene: -; V gene: TRBV7-9; clone size: -; J gene: TRBJ2-1; CDR3 protein: CASSFGQSSYNEQFF; CDR3 DNA: TGTGCCAGCAGCTTCGGACAGAGCTCCTACAATGAGCAGTTCTTC
D gene: TRBD1; V gene: TRBV9; clone size: -; J gene: TRBJ2-7; CDR3 protein: CASSVGQGAYEQYF; CDR3 DNA: TGTGCCAGCAGCGTGGGTCAGGGGGCTTACGAGCAGTACTTC
D gene: TRBD2; V gene: TRBV4-2; clone size: -; J gene: TRBJ2-7; CDR3 protein: CASSLGLETGEQYF; CDR3 DNA: TGTGCCAGCAGCCTGGGACTAGAAACAGGAGAGCAGTACTTC
D gene: -; V gene: TRBV5-6; clone size: -; J gene: TRBJ1-4; CDR3 protein: CASSLALGPELDEKLFF; CDR3 DNA: TGTGCCAGCAGCTTGGCCCTTGGGCCCGAATTAGATGAAAAACTGTTTTTT
D gene: -; V gene: TRBV28; clone size: -; J gene: TRBJ1-5; CDR3 protein: CASSFVSNQPQHF; CDR3 DNA: TGTGCCAGCAGTTTTGTCTCTAATCAGCCCCAGCATTTT
D gene: TRBD2; V gene: TRBV14; clone size: -; J gene: TRBJ2-7; CDR3 protein: CASSQHLAGAYEQYF; CDR3 DNA: TGTGCCAGCAGCCAACATCTAGCGGGAGCCTACGAGCAGTACTTC
D gene: TRBD1; V gene: TRBV25-1; clone size: -; J gene: TRBJ1-3; CDR3 protein: CASSNRGENTIYF; CDR3 DNA: TGTGCCAGCAGTAACAGGGGTGAAAACACCATATATTTT
D gene: -; V gene: TRBV5-6; clone size: -; J gene: TRBJ2-1; CDR3 protein: CASRSPATYNEQFF; CDR3 DNA: TGTGCCAGCAGGAGTCCTGCTACCTACAATGAGCAGTTCTTC
D gene: -; V gene: TRBV7-6; clone size: -; J gene: TRBJ1-4; CDR3 protein: CASSLIDNNEKLFF; CDR3 DNA: TGTGCCAGCAGCTTGATCGACAATAATGAAAAACTGTTTTTT
D gene: TRBD1; V gene: TRBV7-8; clone size: -; J gene: TRBJ1-4; CDR3 protein: CASSLAEDRAGEKLFF; CDR3 DNA: TGTGCCAGCAGCTTAGCTGAGGACAGGGCAGGTGAAAAACTGTTTTTT
D gene: -; V gene: TRBV18; clone size: -; J gene: TRBJ2-1; CDR3 protein: CASSPPAVNEQFF; CDR3 DNA: TGTGCCAGCTCACCACCGGCGGTTAATGAGCAGTTCTTC
D gene: -; V gene: TRBV4-1; clone size: few; J gene: TRBJ1-2; CDR3 protein: CASSQAQGYTF; CDR3 DNA: TGCGCCAGCAGCCAAGCCCAGGGCTACACCTTC
D gene: -; V gene: TRBV7-7; clone size: -; J gene: TRBJ2-3; CDR3 protein: CASTTGAGEVDTQYF; CDR3 DNA: TGTGCCAGCACCACGGGGGCGGGGGAGGTAGATACGCAGTATTTT
D gene: -; V gene: TRBV19; clone size: -; J gene: TRBJ2-3; CDR3 protein: CASSTGWARTDTQYF; CDR3 DNA: TGTGCCAGTAGTACAGGATGGGCCCGAACAGATACGCAGTATTTT
D gene: -; V gene: TRBV4-1; clone size: -; J gene: TRBJ1-2; CDR3 protein: CASSQDSAGIYGYTF; CDR3 DNA: TGCGCCAGCAGCCAAGATTCGGCAGGGATCTATGGCTACACCTTC
D gene: TRBD2; V gene: TRBV29-1; clone size: once; J gene: TRBJ2-3; CDR3 protein: CSVDAGVGADTQYF; CDR3 DNA: TGCAGCGTTGATGCGGGAGTGGGGGCAGATACGCAGTATTTT
D gene: -; V gene: TRBV7-8; clone size: -; J gene: TRBJ1-2; CDR3 protein: CASSLAFTGNGYTF; CDR3 DNA: TGTGCCAGCAGCTTAGCCTTCACAGGGAATGGCTACACCTTC
D gene: -; V gene: TRBV7-9; clone size: -; J gene: TRBJ1-5; CDR3 protein: CASSFTGSNQPQHF; CDR3 DNA: TGTGCCAGCAGCTTCACAGGGAGCAATCAGCCCCAGCATTTT
D gene: -; V gene: TRBV28; clone size: -; J gene: TRBJ1-2; CDR3 protein: CASTPQLEAYGYTF; CDR3 DNA: TGTGCCAGCACCCCGCAACTCGAGGCCTATGGCTACACCTTC
D gene: -; V gene: TRBV9; clone size: -; J gene: TRBJ2-7; CDR3 protein: CASSVGGLEEQYF; CDR3 DNA: TGTGCCAGCAGCGTAGGTGGCCTGGAGGAGCAGTACTTC
D gene: -; V gene: TRBV28; clone size: -; J gene: TRBJ2-7; CDR3 protein: CASKFGSGFPYEQYF; CDR3 DNA: TGTGCCAGCAAGTTTGGGTCGGGTTTTCCCTACGAGCAGTACTTC